The next 27 T cell receptor beta chains were all read from a single sample in a study of cytomegalovirus exposure and HLA in healthy donors (dated by TCRdb to between 2016 and 2019). The library was made by the immunoSEQ multiplex PCR assay. The source is immuneACCESS, and TCRdb retained only in-frame sequences with V and J called. Part of the clones is not carried over; for the studies checked, unresolved V genes explain less than half of this, and the remainder is unexplained. Counted in this sample were fewer than 250,000 clones; around nine tenths of them appeared once. The ten biggest clones cover 2.6% of the sample. Input material: PBMCs. Receptors originate from a man between 18 and 35 years old in good health and CMV-seronegative.

The rearrangement links TRBV11-3 to TRBJ1-1; 7 positions agree with TRBD1. This CDR3 is 17 amino acids long. Germline loops: CDR1 SGHNT, CDR2 YENEEA. With V trimmed by 5 bases and J by 0 bases, 12 bases remained unmatched. The CDR3 DNA reads as TGTGCCAGCAGCCCCCGGGTGGTGACAGGGATGAACACTGAAGCTTTCTTT. The encoded protein is CASSPRVVTGMNTEAFF.

The chain links TRBV4-3 to TRBJ2-7; 10 bases are shared with TRBD2. The CDR3 sequence is 16 residues long. The germline V gene encodes CDR1 LGHNA and CDR2 YSLEER. V dropped 0 bases and J dropped 3; count of bases not matched to a gene: 5. CDR3 amino acids: CASSQDLASGGYEQYF. The CDR3 DNA sequence: TGCGCCAGCAGCCAAGATCTGGCTAGCGGGGGCTACGAGCAGTACTTC.

The genes are TRBV6-1 and TRBJ2-1, with 13 bases lining up with TRBD2. Trimming removed 7 bases from V and 8 bases from J; junction bases left unmatched: 8. Germline V CDR1 and CDR2: MNHNS, SASEGT. This CDR3 is built from 15 residues. As DNA, the CDR3 is TGTGCCAGCATCCCCGGGACTAGCGGGGTACATGAGCAGTTCTTC. Translating it yields CASIPGTSGVHEQFF.

This clone was observed a few times. The chain links TRBV14 to TRBJ1-1, with a possible D match to TRBD1 (6 bases). V lost 4 bases to trimming and J lost 0 bases, with 6 bases between them. Germline CDR1 reads SGHDN; CDR2 reads FVKESK. The CDR3 is 13 residues long. This chain's CDR3 is CASSRTVNTEAFF. CDR3 in DNA: TGTGCCAGCAGCCGGACAGTGAACACTGAAGCTTTCTTT. The full variable domain, in which reference TRBV14 and TRBJ1-1 provide the parts outside the CDR3, is EAGVTQFPSHSVIEKGQTVTLRCDPISGHDNLYWYRRVMGKEIKFLLHFVKESKQDESGMPNNRFLAERTGGTYSTLKVQPAELEDSGVYFCASSRTVNTEAFFGQGTRLTVV.

This clone has only a few counts. The chain carries TRBV7-2 and TRBJ2-2, with a possible D match to TRBD2 (5 bases). The germline V gene encodes CDR1 SGHTA and CDR2 FQGNSA. The length of the CDR3 is 13 residues. V was cut by 4 bases and J by 5 bases, with 8 bases left in between. Here the CDR3 reads CASSSGSTGELFF. In nucleotides, the CDR3 is TGTGCCAGCAGCTCGGGGTCTACCGGGGAGCTGTTTTTT.

The chain joins TRBV11-3 to TRBJ1-2; 7 positions agree with TRBD1. This CDR3 comprises 16 residues. Germline-derived CDR1 and CDR2 are SGHNT and YENEEA. V was pared by 1 base and J by 0 bases, with 5 bases of the junction left unmatched. The CDR3 DNA follows: TGTGCCAGCAGCTTAGGGCTGACAGGGACTAACTATGGCTACACCTTC. The encoded protein is CASSLGLTGTNYGYTF.

In this sample, this clone turned up once. The gene calls are TRBV18 and TRBJ2-1; a possible D gene is TRBD1 (6 bases). Looked up from germline, CDR1 is KGHSH and CDR2 is LQKENI. The CDR3 has 15 residues. Trimming removed 5 bases from V and 7 bases from J, with 18 bases in between. CDR3: CASSTAQGRFNEQFF. The CDR3 DNA follows: TGTGCCAGCTCAACCGCACAGGGCCGCTTTAATGAGCAGTTCTTC.

The chain is built from TRBV2 and TRBJ1-4, with D possibly matching TRBD1 (5 bases). Germline V gene sequence: CDR1 SNHLY, CDR2 FYNNEI. This CDR3 region has 13 residues. Between the trimmed V and J ends, which lost 7 bases and 7 bases, there was a span of 13 bases. This chain's CDR3 is CASIYRLGEKLFF. CDR3 DNA sequence: TGTGCCAGCATATACAGGCTGGGTGAAAAACTGTTTTTT.

This clone was seen a single time. The chain employs TRBV27 and TRBJ2-7; D gene uncertain. In germline, CDR1 is MNHEY, CDR2 SMNVEV (reference sequence). The CDR3 has 13 amino acids. V was trimmed by 0 bases and J by 5 bases, leaving 8 bases between them. As DNA, the CDR3 is TGTGCCAGCAGTTTATCGGCAGTTAACGAGCAGTACTTC. Translating it yields CASSLSAVNEQYF.

The rearrangement uses TRBV9 and TRBJ2-5, with 13 bases matching TRBD2. The CDR3 consists of 15 residues. Germline loops: CDR1 SGDLS, CDR2 YYNGEE. With 4 bases clipped from V and 4 bases from J, the junction kept 4 bases outside the gene matches. The chain's CDR3 is CASSLLAGGRETQYF. The CDR3 nucleotides read TGTGCCAGCAGCTTACTAGCGGGAGGGCGAGAGACCCAGTACTTC.

Worth noting for this clone: This sample also contains other DNA sequences that code for the same CDR3. V is TRBV18 and J is TRBJ2-7; tentatively, D is TRBD1 (7 bases). The CDR3 is 15 residues long. Trimming took off 2 bases at V and 1 base at J, with 12 bases between the two ends. Germline CDR1 reads KGHSH; CDR2 reads LQKENI. The CDR3 here is CASSPGQGGSYEQYF. For the CDR3, the DNA is TGTGCCAGCTCACCAGGCCAGGGGGGATCCTACGAGCAGTACTTC.

The chain has TRBV2 and TRBJ2-4; D is ambiguous. CDR3 length equals 12 residues. CDR1 SNHLY and CDR2 FYNNEI come from the germline V gene. V was cut by 3 bases and J by 5 bases, with 5 bases left in between. The chain's CDR3 is CASSDRENIQYF. As DNA, the CDR3 is TGTGCCAGCAGTGATCGGGAAAACATTCAGTACTTC.

The V and J genes are TRBV25-1 and TRBJ1-1, with 8 bases identical to TRBD1. The CDR3 loop spans 15 amino acids. V lost 2 bases, J lost 4 bases, and 6 bases stayed unmatched. The V gene's germline CDR1 is MGHDK and CDR2 SYGVNS. The CDR3 DNA follows: TGTGCCAGCAGTGAAAACCAGGGGGCGGCCACTGAAGCTTTCTTT. Amino acids: CASSENQGAATEAFF.

The J gene is TRBJ2-7, the V gene TRBV10-3; 12 positions agree with TRBD1. Trimming at V came to 9 bases and at J to 6 bases, leaving 3 bases not matched to a gene. The CDR3 has 12 amino acids. In germline, CDR1 is ENHRY, CDR2 SYGVKD. CDR3 DNA sequence: TGTGCCATGGGGACAGGGGGCGTCGAGCAGTACTTC. Its translation: CAMGTGGVEQYF.

This clone was detected only a few times. The chain combines TRBV12-5 with TRBJ2-7; tentatively, D is TRBD1 (6 bases). Germline assignment: CDR1 LGHNT and CDR2 FRNRAP. The CDR3 consists of 13 residues. Trimming removed 1 base from V and 5 bases from J, with 9 bases in between. The CDR3: CASGLGQADEQYF. The CDR3 coding sequence is TGTGCTAGTGGTTTGGGACAGGCAGACGAGCAGTACTTC.

The chain links TRBV7-2 to TRBJ2-7; the match to TRBD2 covers 7 bases. This CDR3 has 16 amino acids. Germline CDR1 reads SGHTA; CDR2 reads FQGNSA. Trimming at V came to 3 bases and at J to 2 bases, leaving 10 bases not matched to a gene. The CDR3 loop is CASSFMGRDPPYEQYF. CDR3 bases: TGTGCCAGCAGCTTTATGGGGAGGGATCCCCCCTACGAGCAGTACTTC.

V is TRBV19 and J is TRBJ2-5; possible D gene TRBD2, 5 bases. The CDR3 is made up of 13 amino acids. CDR1 is LNHDA and CDR2 is SQIVND in the germline V gene (reference sequence). V gave up 6 bases and J gave up 2 bases, with 10 bases separating them. Here the CDR3 DNA reads TGTGCCAGTAGAAGACTAACACAAGAGACCCAGTACTTC. It encodes CASRRLTQETQYF.

The chain couples TRBV7-9 to TRBJ2-1; the match to TRBD2 covers 8 bases. This CDR3 region has 14 residues. Germline-derived CDR1 and CDR2 are SEHNR and FQNEAQ (reference sequence). Trimming at V came to 1 base and at J to 4 bases, leaving 0 bases not matched to a gene. CDR3: CASSLGGGYNEQFF. CDR3 sequence (DNA): TGTGCCAGCAGCTTAGGCGGGGGGTACAATGAGCAGTTCTTC.

CDR3 nucleotides: TGTGCCAGCAGTTTTGGGGGGAGGCTATACACAGATACGCAGTATTTT. It is translated as CASSFGGRLYTDTQYF. V gene TRBV27 combines with J gene TRBJ2-3, with D perhaps matching TRBD2 (6 bases). The V gene's germline CDR1 is MNHEY and CDR2 SMNVEV (reference sequence). Deletions cut 3 bases from V and 2 bases from J, with 15 bases between. CDR3 length: 16 residues.

The chain couples TRBV7-9 to TRBJ1-1; weak D call: TRBD1 (5 bases). There are 15 residues in the CDR3. Germline CDR1 reads SEHNR; CDR2 reads FQNEAQ (reference sequence). The V and J ends lost 5 bases and 3 bases respectively, with 16 bases between them. The CDR3 region is CASSRGLRGDTEAFF. The CDR3 coding sequence is TGTGCCAGCAGCAGGGGACTGCGGGGGGACACTGAAGCTTTCTTT.

This clone has just one count. The chain uses TRBV5-1 and TRBJ2-1, with 9 bases that match TRBD2. The CDR3 extends over 15 amino acids. CDR1 and CDR2 (germline): SGHRS, YFSETQ. V shed 0 bases, J shed 8 bases, and the junction held 6 bases outside the gene matches. The CDR3, as DNA: TGCGCCAGCAGCTTGGTTGGCGGGGGGGCATATGAGCAGTTCTTC. Amino acid sequence: CASSLVGGGAYEQFF.

The gene calls are TRBV6-4 and TRBJ1-1; 9 bases are shared with TRBD1. With V trimmed by 8 bases and J by 0 bases, 10 bases remained unmatched. The CDR3 loop spans 16 amino acids. Germline V gives CDR1 MRHNA, CDR2 SNTAGT. CDR3 nucleotide sequence: TGTGCCAGCCCCCGGGACAGGGACTCCATGAACACTGAAGCTTTCTTT. Its translation is CASPRDRDSMNTEAFF.

The gene calls are TRBV2 and TRBJ1-2; tentatively, D is TRBD1 (5 bases). Trimming took 7 bases from V and 2 from J, leaving 14 bases between them. Germline CDR1 SNHLY, CDR2 FYNNEI. The CDR3 is 14 amino acids. CDR3 bases: TGTGCCAGCACCGGGGGGACGGGGAACTATGGCTACACCTTC. It is translated as CASTGGTGNYGYTF. The full variable domain, its missing parts supplied by reference TRBV2 and TRBJ1-2, is EPEVTQTPSHQVTQMGQEVILRCVPISNHLYFYWYRQILGQKVEFLVSFYNNEISEKSEIFDDQFSVERPDGSNFTLKIRSTKLEDSAMYFCASTGGTGNYGYTFGSGTRLTVV.

This chain connects TRBV27 to TRBJ2-7, with D perhaps TRBD2 (7 bases). Per germline, CDR1 MNHEY and CDR2 SMNVEV (reference sequence). V was clipped by 1 base and J by 2 bases, with 12 bases between them. This CDR3 region has 15 residues. The CDR3 loop is CASSLWGGAPYEQYF. The CDR3 nucleotides read TGTGCCAGCAGTTTATGGGGGGGGGCCCCCTACGAGCAGTACTTC.

The chain couples TRBV28 to TRBJ2-7, with D unresolved. Trimming left V 7 bases short and J 1 base short, with 5 bases between. Germline V gene data show CDR1 as MDHEN and CDR2 as SYDVKM. The length of the CDR3 is 11 residues. The CDR3 here is CASTGSYEQYF. In nucleotides, the CDR3 is TGTGCCAGCACAGGATCCTACGAGCAGTACTTC.

CDR3 sequence reads: CASSRDRAGQPQHF. The CDR3 region has the DNA TGTGCCAGCAGCCGGGACAGGGCGGGCCAGCCCCAGCATTTT. The chain recombines TRBV16 with TRBJ1-5, with TRBD1 matching over 9 bases. Germline V lookup: CDR1 KGHSY, CDR2 FQNENV. After removal of 4 bases from V and 7 bases from J, the junction contained 5 bases not matched to a gene. The CDR3 is 14 residues long.

The CDR3 sequence is CASSPRGQGGYEQYF. The CDR3 DNA reads TGTGCCAGCAGCCCGAGGGGACAGGGGGGGTACGAGCAGTACTTC. The chain couples TRBV7-8 to TRBJ2-7, with 11 bases matching TRBD1. The V gene's germline CDR1 is SGHVS and CDR2 FQNEAQ. V shed 5 bases, J shed 4 bases, and the junction held 7 bases outside the gene matches. There are 15 residues in the CDR3.